Described below is a single T cell receptor beta chain sequence and its context. The V and J ends lost 2 bases and 6 bases respectively, with 5 bases between them. This CDR3 comprises 12 residues. CDR1 is SGHTA and CDR2 is FQGNSA in the germline V gene. The PCR employed 60 Vbeta primers together with 13 Jbeta primers. The assay was immunoSEQ multiplex PCR, and TCRdb's table has in-frame clones only and misses some. The table has roughly 100,000 clones, more than 60% seen once; the top ten hold 2% to 2.5%. The data were taken from a study of cytomegalovirus exposure and HLA in healthy donors. Sample: PBMCs. This clonotype was sampled from a young man in good health and CMV-seronegative. The genes are TRBV7-2 and TRBJ2-1; no clear D gene. CDR3 residues: CASSLFFNEQFF. The CDR3 nucleotides read TGTGCCAGCAGCTTATTCTTCAATGAGCAGTTCTTC.